This T cell receptor (beta chain) is from a study of monozygotic twins with cystic fibrosis. The trim removed 4 bases at V and 3 bases at J, leaving 6 bases unmatched. This CDR3 comprises 15 residues. Per germline, CDR1 SGHNT and CDR2 YYREEE (reference sequence). The assay was immunoSEQ multiplex PCR, and TCRdb's table has in-frame clones only and misses some. The sample records some 20,000 clones, approximately 97% being singletons. The TCR comes from a woman in her 30s with cystic fibrosis. The sample was blood. The rearrangement links TRBV5-4 to TRBJ2-7; 11 bases agree with TRBD2. CDR3 region: CASSHPSGGHYEQYF. DNA of the CDR3: TGTGCCAGCAGCCACCCTAGCGGGGGGCACTACGAGCAGTACTTC.